The rows below give T cell receptor beta chains drawn from one sample of a study of CD8 T cells in ankylosing spondylitis. TCRdb re-called the 5' RACE reads with MiXCR, one entry per CDR3 protein. The data contain 200,000 to 250,000 distinct CDR3 sequences, 20% to 30% of them singletons. Material for sequencing was blood, either unsorted or a sorted T cell fraction (not recorded which). These TCRs come from a male donor with ankylosing spondylitis or in good health (not recorded which). Both conserved end residues are part of each CDR3. D genes are given only for firm matches. Clone size appears in some rows only: once, few, many, or a class for an expanded clone.

-	TRBJ2-3	TRBV25-1	-	CASSEYLGSSTDTQYF	TGTGCCAGCAGTGAATATCTGGGCTCTAGCACAGATACGCAGTATTTT
many	TRBJ2-3	TRBV5-1	-	CASSSARSTDTQYF	TGCGCCAGCAGCTCGGCCAGGAGCACAGATACGCAGTATTTT
few	TRBJ1-2	TRBV20-1	-	CSANRGTSGYGYTF	TGCAGTGCTAATCGCGGAACCTCGGGCTATGGCTACACCTTC
-	TRBJ2-1	TRBV2	-	CASSGSSGGLEQFF	TGTGCCAGCAGTGGATCGTCAGGGGGGTTGGAGCAGTTCTTC
many	TRBJ2-7	TRBV28	-	CASSYRTAGYEQYF	TGTGCCAGCAGCTATCGGACTGCTGGCTACGAGCAGTACTTC
-	TRBJ1-6	TRBV6-5	TRBD1	CASSYSSRGQNSPLHF	TGTGCCAGCAGTTACTCGAGTAGGGGGCAAAATTCACCCCTCCACTTT
-	TRBJ2-7	TRBV28	TRBD1	CASSKPGTGISWQYF	TGTGCCAGCAGTAAGCCCGGGACAGGCATCAGCTGGCAGTACTTC
many	TRBJ2-7	TRBV29-1	-	CSVTGTQRYEQYF	TGCAGCGTAACAGGGACACAACGCTACGAGCAGTACTTC
-	TRBJ2-3	TRBV29-1	TRBD2	CSVDTASGIRDTQYF	TGCAGCGTTGATACGGCTAGCGGGATAAGAGATACGCAGTATTTT
many	TRBJ2-5	TRBV7-8	TRBD2	CASSLVLAGGKETQYF	TGTGCCAGCAGCTTAGTACTAGCGGGAGGGAAAGAGACCCAGTACTTC
many	TRBJ2-5	TRBV5-1	-	CASSLGRGGETQYF	TGCGCCAGCAGCTTAGGCAGGGGAGGAGAGACCCAGTACTTC
-	TRBJ1-6	TRBV27	-	CASSLSGLSSPLHF	TGTGCCAGCAGTTTATCGGGACTGAGTTCACCCCTCCACTTT
many	TRBJ2-3	TRBV4-2	TRBD2	CASSQESLAGAGDTQYF	TGTGCCAGCAGCCAAGAGAGCCTAGCGGGAGCCGGTGATACGCAGTATTTT
few	TRBJ2-1	TRBV12-3/TRBV12-4	TRBD1	CASSPRQGTYNEQFF	TGTGCCAGCAGTCCACGACAGGGGACCTACAATGAGCAGTTCTTC
few	TRBJ2-7	TRBV6-5	-	CASSKESGVSYF	TGTGCCAGCAGTAAGGAGTCCGGTGTCTCGTACTTC
few	TRBJ2-7	TRBV19	-	CASSVGQNYEQYF	TGTGCCAGTAGTGTCGGACAGAACTACGAGCAGTACTTC
many	TRBJ2-1	TRBV20-1	-	CSARGQGGNEQFF	TGCAGTGCTAGAGGGCAGGGCGGGAATGAGCAGTTCTTC
-	TRBJ2-6	TRBV29-1	TRBD1	CSVRTGAGANVLTF	TGCAGCGTACGCACAGGGGCTGGGGCCAACGTCCTGACTTTC
-	TRBJ2-2	TRBV20-1	TRBD1	CSARETTGTANTGELFF	TGCAGTGCTAGAGAGACAACCGGGACAGCAAACACCGGGGAGCTGTTTTTT
many	TRBJ2-3	TRBV12-3/TRBV12-4	-	CASSLGSADTQYF	TGTGCCAGCAGTTTAGGGAGTGCAGATACGCAGTATTTT
once	TRBJ2-7	TRBV5-1	-	CASRLNAGTYEQYF	TGCGCCAGCAGATTGAATGCAGGGACCTACGAGCAGTACTTC
many	TRBJ2-3	TRBV6-1	TRBD2	CASSRRGGTDTQYF	TGTGCCAGCAGCCGCCGGGGGGGGACAGATACGCAGTATTTT
-	TRBJ2-3	TRBV20-1	-	CSASGGPFTDTQYF	TGCAGTGCTTCCGGAGGTCCTTTCACAGATACGCAGTATTTT
many	TRBJ1-1	TRBV4-1	-	CASSSGSAMNTEAFF	TGCGCCAGCAGCAGCGGATCCGCTATGAACACTGAAGCTTTCTTT
many	TRBJ2-3	TRBV5-1	TRBD1	CASSLGQGSTDTQYF	TGCGCCAGCAGCTTGGGACAGGGCAGCACAGATACGCAGTATTTT
-	TRBJ2-3	TRBV27	-	CASSPIGTLRTDTQYF	TGTGCCAGCAGCCCTATAGGGACACTGCGCACAGATACGCAGTATTTT
many	TRBJ1-1	TRBV3-1	-	CASSQDGMNTEAFF	TGTGCCAGCAGCCAAGACGGTATGAACACTGAAGCTTTCTTT
many	TRBJ2-1	TRBV4-1	TRBD2	CASSQVVLAGYNEQFF	TGCGCCAGCAGCCAAGTTGTCCTAGCGGGGTACAATGAGCAGTTCTTC
many	TRBJ2-2	TRBV5-1	TRBD2	CASSYTGTSRSNTGELFF	TGCGCCAGCAGTTATACCGGGACTAGCAGATCGAACACCGGGGAGCTGTTTTTT
-	TRBJ1-1	TRBV20-1	-	CSVTGHQNTEAFF	TGCAGTGTTACCGGACACCAGAACACTGAAGCTTTCTTT
many	TRBJ2-3	TRBV6-1	TRBD2	CASRRGTSGRASHTDTQYF	TGTGCCAGCAGACGAGGGACTAGCGGGAGGGCCTCACACACAGATACGCAGTATTTT
many	TRBJ2-1	TRBV5-6	TRBD2	CASSQGLAGYYNEQFF	TGTGCCAGCAGCCAGGGACTAGCGGGTTACTACAATGAGCAGTTCTTC
-	TRBJ2-7	TRBV20-1	-	CSARDSHQGGENEQYF	TGCAGTGCTAGAGACTCCCATCAAGGGGGTGAGAACGAGCAGTACTTC
many	TRBJ2-1	TRBV10-3	-	CAISGSVLGYNEQFF	TGTGCCATCAGTGGCTCAGTACTAGGTTACAATGAGCAGTTCTTC
many	TRBJ2-7	TRBV12-3/TRBV12-4	-	CASRDFRDGSYEQYF	TGTGCCAGCAGGGACTTCCGGGACGGATCCTACGAGCAGTACTTC
-	TRBJ2-2	TRBV20-1	TRBD2	CSASVVAGGKTGELFF	TGCAGTGCTAGCGTGGTAGCGGGAGGAAAAACCGGGGAGCTGTTTTTT
-	TRBJ1-2	TRBV20-1	-	CSAETGSSYGYTF	TGCAGTGCCGAGACAGGTTCGAGCTATGGCTACACCTTC
many	TRBJ1-5	TRBV28	TRBD1	CASSLDRVGNQPQHF	TGTGCCAGCAGTTTGGACAGGGTCGGCAATCAGCCCCAGCATTTT
many	TRBJ2-7	TRBV4-1	-	CASSHSYLGQGTNEQYF	TGCGCCAGCAGCCATTCCTACTTAGGGCAGGGGACAAACGAGCAGTACTTC
-	TRBJ1-1	TRBV27	-	CASSSVGTEAFF	TGTGCCAGCAGCTCCGTTGGCACTGAAGCTTTCTTT
-	TRBJ2-5	TRBV5-1	-	CASSPGTVEETQYF	TGCGCCAGCAGCCCCGGGACTGTAGAAGAGACCCAGTACTTC
many	TRBJ2-5	TRBV20-1	-	CSARDFGRDRGETQYF	TGCAGTGCTAGAGATTTCGGGCGGGATCGCGGAGAGACCCAGTACTTC